Each of the 26 T cell receptor beta chains below was sequenced from the same sample in a study of blood T cells in healthy people across ages. A second PCR, run for roughly 7 to 12 cycles, used a sample-barcoded 5' primer plus a J-beta primer mix. TCRdb reanalysed the 5' RACE reads using MiXCR and keeps one entry per CDR3 protein. The repertoire has fewer than 1,200,000 distinct CDR3 sequences, 25% of them found once; the top ten carry approximately 0.7%. These data were also filed under a second study, of T cells of mothers and their children.

The specimen was blood. The origin of the receptors is a girl aged 2-15 years in good health.

The chain joins TRBV9 to TRBJ2-7; D call uncertain. Germline CDR1 is SGDLS and CDR2 is YYNGEE. The CDR3 spans 15 residues. V was clipped by 0 bases and J by 0 bases, with 10 bases between them. CDR3 DNA: TGTGCCAGCAGCGTAGAGGCGTATAGCTCCTACGAGCAGTACTTC. Its protein product is CASSVEAYSSYEQYF. The full variable domain, in which reference TRBV9 and TRBJ2-7 provide the parts outside the CDR3, is DSGVTQTPKHLITATGQRVTLRCSPRSGDLSVYWYQQSLDQGLQFLIQYYNGEERAKGNILERFSAQQFPDLHSELNLSSLELGDSALYFCASSVEAYSSYEQYFGPGTRLTVT.

DNA of the CDR3: TGTGCCAGCAGTAATCGACAGACAGCCAAAAACATTCAGTACTTC. Residues: CASSNRQTAKNIQYF. The rearrangement links TRBV2 to TRBJ2-4; the D gene is possibly TRBD1 (5 bases). V lost 5 bases, J lost 0 bases, and 11 bases lay in between. The CDR3 is 15 residues long. Germline assignment: CDR1 SNHLY and CDR2 FYNNEI.

The rearrangement uses TRBV29-1 and TRBJ2-7; a possible D gene is TRBD2 (6 bases). Trimming took 0 bases from V and 3 from J, leaving 12 bases between them. The CDR3 totals 14 residues. Germline CDR1 SQVTM, CDR2 ANQGSEA. Here the CDR3 reads CSVEDRLDCYEQYF. In nucleotides, the CDR3 is TGCAGCGTTGAAGATCGACTAGACTGCTACGAGCAGTACTTC.

This chain joins TRBV5-1 and TRBJ1-2; possibly TRBD1 for D (5 bases). Germline V gives CDR1 SGHRS, CDR2 YFSETQ. Trimming took 7 bases from V and 2 from J, leaving 12 bases between them. This CDR3 is 13 amino acids long. CDR3 amino acids: CASVGGGNYGYTF. CDR3 nucleotide sequence: TGCGCCAGCGTCGGGGGGGGAAACTATGGCTACACCTTC.

This sequence joins TRBV5-1 and TRBJ2-7, with D perhaps assigned TRBD1 or TRBD2 (5 bases each). The CDR3 has 16 amino acids. Trimming took 0 bases from V and 2 from J, leaving 15 bases between them. The germline V gene encodes CDR1 SGHRS and CDR2 YFSETQ. The chain's CDR3 is CASSLVDLDSPYEQYF. Here the CDR3 DNA reads TGCGCCAGCAGCTTGGTGGACTTAGACAGTCCCTACGAGCAGTACTTC.

The V gene is TRBV10-3, the J gene TRBJ1-1, with a tentative D call TRBD1 (5 bases). V lost 7 bases, J lost 1 base, and 13 bases lay in between. CDR1 is ENHRY and CDR2 is SYGVKD in the germline V gene. The CDR3 extends over 14 amino acids. CDR3 in amino acids: CAIMGRDTNTEAFF. The CDR3 DNA is TGTGCCATCATGGGGCGGGATACGAACACTGAAGCTTTCTTT.

This clonotype was seen only a few times. This chain joins TRBV10-2 and TRBJ1-2, with 8 bases that match TRBD1. The CDR3 loop spans 15 amino acids. Germline CDR1 and CDR2: WSHSY and SAAADI. The V gene end was trimmed by 9 bases and the J gene end by 4 bases; junction bases not matched to a gene: 13. CDR3 region: CASQAKQGGFYGYTF. The DNA for the CDR3 is TGCGCCAGTCAAGCCAAACAGGGGGGCTTCTATGGCTACACCTTC.

The chain uses TRBV20-1 and TRBJ1-6; no clear D. V dropped 4 bases and J dropped 5 bases, with 12 bases sitting between them. Germline CDR1 and CDR2: DFQATT and SNEGSKA (reference sequence). The CDR3 is made up of 14 amino acids. CDR3 protein: CSAKVPLDNSPLHF. CDR3 nucleotides: TGCAGTGCTAAAGTTCCGCTAGATAATTCACCCCTCCACTTT.

This clonotype occurred many times. The rearrangement links TRBV20-1 to TRBJ2-1; TRBD2 aligns across 7 bases. CDR1 and CDR2 from the germline V gene are DFQATT and SNEGSKA (reference sequence). J was trimmed by 3 bases and V by 2 bases; bases with no gene match: 7. The CDR3 sequence is 15 residues long. CDR3: CSARMPERDYNEQFF. Written as DNA, the CDR3 is TGCAGTGCTAGAATGCCCGAGCGGGACTACAATGAGCAGTTCTTC.

The rearrangement links TRBV25-1 to TRBJ2-1; D is unclear. V was clipped by 3 bases and J by 4 bases, with 7 bases between them. Germline-derived CDR1 and CDR2 are MGHDK and SYGVNS. The CDR3 consists of 13 residues. The CDR3 region has the DNA TGTGCCAGCAGTGACTATTTGTACAATGAGCAGTTCTTC. It encodes CASSDYLYNEQFF.

The chain links TRBV13 to TRBJ2-3, with D possibly being TRBD2 (6 bases). Between the trimmed V and J ends, which lost 5 bases and 2 bases, there was a span of 11 bases. Germline CDR1 PRHDT, CDR2 FYEKMQ (reference sequence). This CDR3 region has 14 residues. This CDR3 is CASSPGTATDTQYF. In nucleotides, the CDR3 is TGTGCCAGCAGCCCAGGGACTGCCACAGATACGCAGTATTTT.

The genes are TRBV11-2 and TRBJ2-7, with 9 bases fitting TRBD1. The CDR3 extends over 16 amino acids. The germline gives CDR1 SGHAT, CDR2 FQNNGV. The trim removed 0 bases at V and 1 base at J, leaving 4 bases unmatched. The CDR3 loop is CASSLEGGQGSYEQYF. The DNA of the CDR3 is TGTGCCAGCAGCTTAGAGGGCGGACAGGGGTCCTACGAGCAGTACTTC.

The chain combines TRBV7-8 with TRBJ2-7; no clear D gene. Trimming shortened V by 6 bases and J by 3 bases, and 12 bases separated the two germline ends. In germline, CDR1 is SGHVS, CDR2 FQNEAQ. The CDR3 spans 13 residues. CDR3 residues: CASSSRSVYEQYF. CDR3 bases: TGTGCCAGCAGTTCCAGATCCGTCTACGAGCAGTACTTC.

The sample holds a few counts of this clonotype. The chain combines TRBV27 with TRBJ1-4; D may be TRBD1 (5 bases). CDR1 is MNHEY and CDR2 is SMNVEV in the germline V gene (reference sequence). This CDR3 is built from 12 residues. V was shortened by 6 bases and J by 8 bases, with 10 bases between the two germline ends. Here the CDR3 reads CASRGRGEKLFF. In nucleotides, the CDR3 is TGTGCCAGCAGAGGCCGGGGCGAAAAACTGTTTTTT.

This chain connects TRBV5-1 to TRBJ1-2, with D perhaps matching TRBD1 (5 bases). CDR1 is SGHRS, CDR2 YFSETQ, per germline. V was trimmed by 8 bases and J by 2 bases, leaving 16 bases between them. This CDR3 region has 14 residues. Written as DNA, the CDR3 is TGCGCCAGTTCTCAATGGGGGGAGAACTATGGCTACACCTTC. This gives the protein CASSQWGENYGYTF.

The rearrangement uses TRBV6-9 and TRBJ2-6; D is ambiguous. Germline values: CDR1 MNHGY, CDR2 SVAAGI. This CDR3 spans 14 amino acids. With 6 bases removed from V and 0 bases from J, the gap between germline ends came to 6 bases. The CDR3 reads CASRQNSGANVLTF. CDR3 bases: TGTGCCAGCAGACAAAACTCTGGGGCCAACGTCCTGACTTTC.

V and J are TRBV18 and TRBJ1-4; D is ambiguous. The CDR3 sequence is 14 residues long. Trimming removed 3 bases from V and 1 base from J, with 6 bases in between. From germline, CDR1 is KGHSH and CDR2 LQKENI. The CDR3 sequence: CASSPYGTNEKLFF. DNA for the CDR3: TGTGCCAGCTCACCGTACGGAACTAATGAAAAACTGTTTTTT.

This rearrangement joins TRBV21-1 to TRBJ2-1; no check of the table's D call, TRBD2, against the DNA was made. TRBV21-1 is marked as a pseudogene. This CDR3 contains 18 residues. The CDR3 sequence: CASSKPRGLAGIYNEQFF. DNA of the CDR3: TGTGCCAGCAGCAAACCCAGGGGACTAGCGGGGATCTACAATGAGCAGTTCTTC.

The chain has TRBV10-3 and TRBJ2-1; no clear D gene. Looked up from germline, CDR1 is ENHRY and CDR2 is SYGVKD. V lost 4 bases, J lost 4 bases, and 11 bases lay in between. This CDR3 comprises 14 residues. CDR3 nucleotides: TGTGCCATCAGTGGTGTTTGGCTTTACAATGAGCAGTTCTTC. This sequence encodes CAISGVWLYNEQFF.

The chain couples TRBV7-8 to TRBJ2-5; the D is unclear. Germline lookup yields CDR1 SGHVS and CDR2 FQNEAQ. CDR3 length equals 15 residues. V was cut by 4 bases and J by 5 bases, with 17 bases left in between. CDR3 nucleotide sequence: TGTGCCAGCAGCTCCTCTCTTTCTACCGGGGAGACCCAGTACTTC. This gives the protein CASSSSLSTGETQYF.

V is TRBV20-1 and J is TRBJ2-7, with D perhaps matching TRBD1 (5 bases). The V and J ends lost 5 bases and 2 bases respectively, with 16 bases between them. The CDR3 spans 14 residues. The germline CDR1 and CDR2 sequences are DFQATT and SNEGSKA (reference sequence). In DNA, the CDR3 is TGCAGTGCTGTCCAAGACAGCCACACCTACGAGCAGTACTTC. It codes for CSAVQDSHTYEQYF.

This clonotype was detected a few times. The genes are TRBV29-1 and TRBJ1-4, with D unresolved. V lost 5 bases and J 5 bases, leaving 12 bases between the germline ends. The CDR3 contains 13 residues. Germline CDR1 is SQVTM and CDR2 is ANQGSEA. CDR3 sequence reads: CSVRRWQNEKLFF. Here the CDR3 DNA reads TGCAGCGTTCGCAGATGGCAGAATGAAAAACTGTTTTTT.

This clonotype was counted a few times. The V and J genes are TRBV2 and TRBJ2-3; 7 nucleotides align to TRBD2. Germline V gives CDR1 SNHLY, CDR2 FYNNEI. The V gene end was trimmed by 2 bases and the J gene end by 1 base; junction bases not matched to a gene: 18. This CDR3 comprises 20 residues. The CDR3 DNA is TGTGCCAGCAGTGAAAGAGCATTGCCGGTGGGGACTATCGGCACAGATACGCAGTATTTT. Translating it yields CASSERALPVGTIGTDTQYF.

This clonotype has more than one count but fewer than ten. V usage is TRBV19 and J usage is TRBJ2-3, with 8 nucleotides matching TRBD2. Germline V gives CDR1 LNHDA, CDR2 SQIVND (reference sequence). The CDR3 runs 17 residues. J was trimmed by 1 base and V by 3 bases; bases with no gene match: 9. CDR3 amino acids: CASSIWKGAGGTDTQYF. Written as DNA, the CDR3 is TGTGCCAGTAGTATTTGGAAAGGAGCGGGGGGCACAGATACGCAGTATTTT. The entire variable domain, with the rest obtained from reference TRBV19 and TRBJ2-3, is as follows: DGGITQSPKYLFRKEGQNVTLSCEQNLNHDAMYWYRQDPGQGLRLIYYSQIVNDFQKGDIAEGYSVSREKKESFPLTVTSAQKNPTAFYLCASSIWKGAGGTDTQYFGPGTRLTVL.

This clonotype was counted a single time. The chain has TRBV29-1 and TRBJ2-2, with a possible D match to TRBD1 (6 bases). Trimming removed 2 bases from V and 2 bases from J, with 9 bases in between. Germline V lookup: CDR1 SQVTM, CDR2 ANQGSEA. The CDR3 sequence is 14 residues long. The CDR3 DNA is TGCAGCGTTGAATCACAGGGTAACACCGGGGAGCTGTTTTTT. Its translation: CSVESQGNTGELFF.

The chain is built from TRBV5-1 and TRBJ2-7; no reliable D call. V lost 2 bases and J lost 6, with 15 bases in between. The CDR3 spans 14 residues. Germline-derived CDR1 and CDR2 are SGHRS and YFSETQ. CDR3: CASSFIDTGGEQYF. DNA for the CDR3: TGCGCCAGCAGCTTTATTGACACGGGTGGCGAGCAGTACTTC.